This TCR beta chain was documented in a study of blood T cell repertoires in COVID-19 (dated by TCRdb to 2020 to 2022). Study-wide context: Samples from collaborators originated in the United States, Italy and Spain and spanned both the acute and convalescent phases of COVID-19. The material from the prospective study consisted of cDNA or gDNA derived from T cells, B-cell-depleted T cells, or PBMCs. The dataset comprised deeply sampled blood TCRbeta repertoires from subjects exposed to, actively infected with, or recovered from COVID-19. The repertoires were released in a freely available public database intended as a resource for research on the immune response to SARS-CoV-2. Samples came from the ongoing ImmuneRACE study (first 160 participants) plus 1,254 subjects from 6 global collaborators. The sample metadata nearly always contained a de-identified subject ID, COVID-19 status, age in years and sex. Where HLA class I and class II types were available, the types were taken from metadata supplied by the sample provider, not from assay-based typing.

TCRbeta CDR3 regions were amplified from genomic DNA by means of the immunoSEQ Assay, a bias-controlled multiplex PCR. As for how the authors treated the data: The number of nucleated cells in each sample was estimated from the amplification of reference gene primers within the assay. To quantify the absolute abundance of each unique TCRbeta CDR3 rearrangement, sequence reads were collapsed and filtered. For each sample, productive Simpson clonality was calculated as the square root of Simpson's diversity index across productive rearrangements. Sourced from immuneACCESS, this table was stored by TCRdb with only in-frame sequences that have V and J called. A share of the clones is absent; for the studies checked, an unresolved V gene accounts for under half, and the remainder has no known explanation. That table furnishes V, J and clone size, whereas the DNA furnished D and trimming. The sample contains 180,000 or so clones, approximately 84% of them found a single time. The ten biggest clones cover 6.9% of the sample.

Whole blood was collected in K2EDTA tubes by collaborating institutions according to the institutions' own protocols. For TCRbeta analysis, collaborators shipped samples in one of three forms: frozen whole blood, isolated PBMCs, or DNA extracted from either of those sample types. The germline V gene provides CDR1 MNHEY and CDR2 SVGEGT. There are 16 amino acids in the CDR3, from cysteine to phenylalanine inclusive. The DNA shown is the 48-base CDR3, in frame from base 1. After removal of 6 bases from V and 1 base from J, the junction retains 7 bases not matched to a gene. Study-wide findings and limitations: Clinical and demographic metadata were provided uncurated, with the amount varying by source and participant.

With respect to this clone: Its specific antigen is unknown. No much larger clone exists at a distance of one base, and base qualities are not known.

This clonotype was obtained from a human donor with acute or convalescent COVID-19. The donor label of this sample is uncertain. The material sequenced was peripheral blood. This chain is built from TRBV6-2 or TRBV6-3 and TRBJ2-2, with 8 junctional bases fitting TRBD1. The nucleotide sequence reads TGTGCCAGCAGCCCCGGGACAGGTGGGAACACCGGGGAGCTGTTTTTT. Its translation reads: CASSPGTGGNTGELFF.